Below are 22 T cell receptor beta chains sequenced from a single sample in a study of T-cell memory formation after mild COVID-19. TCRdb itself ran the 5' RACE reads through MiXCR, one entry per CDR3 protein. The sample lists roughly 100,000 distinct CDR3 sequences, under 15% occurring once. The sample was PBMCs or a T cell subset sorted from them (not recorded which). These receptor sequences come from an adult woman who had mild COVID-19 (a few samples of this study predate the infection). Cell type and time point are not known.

The CDR3 loop reads CASRKGAYYEQYF. CDR3 coding DNA: TGTGCCAGCAGGAAAGGGGCCTACTACGAGCAGTACTTC. V is TRBV2 and J is TRBJ2-7; a weak D match, TRBD1 (5 bases). CDR3 size: 13 residues. Germline V gene data show CDR1 as SNHLY and CDR2 as FYNNEI. Trimming left V 6 bases short and J 3 bases short, with 12 bases between.

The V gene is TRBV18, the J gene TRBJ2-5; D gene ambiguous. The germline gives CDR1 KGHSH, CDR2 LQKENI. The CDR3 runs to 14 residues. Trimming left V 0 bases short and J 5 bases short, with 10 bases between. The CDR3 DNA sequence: TGTGCCAGCTCACCACCTATGGAAGGCGAGACCCAGTACTTC. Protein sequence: CASSPPMEGETQYF.

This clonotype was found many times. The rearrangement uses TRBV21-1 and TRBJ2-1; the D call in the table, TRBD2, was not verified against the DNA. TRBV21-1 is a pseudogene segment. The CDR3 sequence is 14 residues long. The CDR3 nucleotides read TGTGCCAGCAGCAAATGGTTGCTAGCTCCTCAGCAGTTCTTC. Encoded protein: CASSKWLLAPQQFF.

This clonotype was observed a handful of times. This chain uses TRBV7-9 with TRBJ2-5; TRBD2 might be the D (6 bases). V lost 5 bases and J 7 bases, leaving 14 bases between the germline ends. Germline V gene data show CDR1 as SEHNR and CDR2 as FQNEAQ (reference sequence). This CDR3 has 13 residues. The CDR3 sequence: CASSSREVATQYF. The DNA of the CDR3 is TGTGCCAGCAGCAGCAGGGAGGTGGCGACCCAGTACTTC.

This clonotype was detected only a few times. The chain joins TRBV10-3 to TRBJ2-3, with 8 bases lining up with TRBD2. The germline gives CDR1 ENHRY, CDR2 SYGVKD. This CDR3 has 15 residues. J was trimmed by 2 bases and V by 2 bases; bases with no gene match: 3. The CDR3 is CAISESSGNTDTQYF. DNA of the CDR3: TGTGCCATCAGTGAGAGTAGCGGGAACACAGATACGCAGTATTTT.

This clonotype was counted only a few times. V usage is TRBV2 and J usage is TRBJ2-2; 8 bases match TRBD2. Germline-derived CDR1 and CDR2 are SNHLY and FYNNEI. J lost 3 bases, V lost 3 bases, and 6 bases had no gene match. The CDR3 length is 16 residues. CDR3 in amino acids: CASSEGAGEDTGELFF. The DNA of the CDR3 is TGTGCCAGCAGTGAGGGAGCGGGGGAAGACACCGGGGAGCTGTTTTTT.

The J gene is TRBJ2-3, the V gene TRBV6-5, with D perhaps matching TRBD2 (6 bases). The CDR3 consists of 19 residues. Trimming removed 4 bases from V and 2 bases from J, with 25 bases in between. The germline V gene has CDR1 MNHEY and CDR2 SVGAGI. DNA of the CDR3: TGTGCCAGCAGTTTCAGAGGGACTTTATCTCCACCCAACACAGATACGCAGTATTTT. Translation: CASSFRGTLSPPNTDTQYF.

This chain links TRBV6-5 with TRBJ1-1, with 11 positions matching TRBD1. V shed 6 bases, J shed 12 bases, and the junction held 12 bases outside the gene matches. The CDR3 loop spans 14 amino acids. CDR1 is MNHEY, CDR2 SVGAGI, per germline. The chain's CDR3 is CASSLLGTGGDTFF. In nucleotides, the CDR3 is TGTGCCAGCAGCCTCCTCGGGACAGGGGGTGATACTTTCTTT.

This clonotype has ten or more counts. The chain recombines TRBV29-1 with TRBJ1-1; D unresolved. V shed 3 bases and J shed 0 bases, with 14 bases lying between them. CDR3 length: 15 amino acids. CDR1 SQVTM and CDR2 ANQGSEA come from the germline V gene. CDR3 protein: CSVDWGRSMNTEAFF. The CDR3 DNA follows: TGCAGCGTTGATTGGGGTAGATCCATGAACACTGAAGCTTTCTTT.

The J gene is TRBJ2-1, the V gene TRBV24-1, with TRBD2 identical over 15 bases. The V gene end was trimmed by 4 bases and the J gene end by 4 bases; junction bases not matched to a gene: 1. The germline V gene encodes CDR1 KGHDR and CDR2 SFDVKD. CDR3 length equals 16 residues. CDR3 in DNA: TGTGCCACCAGTGAGGGGACTAGCGGGAGGTACAATGAGCAGTTCTTC. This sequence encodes CATSEGTSGRYNEQFF.

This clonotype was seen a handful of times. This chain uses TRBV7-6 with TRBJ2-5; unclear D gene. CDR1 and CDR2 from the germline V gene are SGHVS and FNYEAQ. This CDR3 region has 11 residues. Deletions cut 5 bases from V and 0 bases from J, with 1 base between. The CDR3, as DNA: TGTGCCAGCAGCCACCAAGAGACCCAGTACTTC. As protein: CASSHQETQYF.

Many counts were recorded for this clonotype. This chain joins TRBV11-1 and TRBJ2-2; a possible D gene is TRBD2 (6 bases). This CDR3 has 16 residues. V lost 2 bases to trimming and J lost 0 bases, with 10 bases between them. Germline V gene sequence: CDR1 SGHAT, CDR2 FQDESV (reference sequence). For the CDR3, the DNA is TGTGCCAGCAGCTTACTGGGCGGGACGAACACCGGGGAGCTGTTTTTT. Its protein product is CASSLLGGTNTGELFF. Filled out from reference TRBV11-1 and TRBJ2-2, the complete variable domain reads EAEVAQSPRYKITEKSQAVAFWCDPISGHATLYWYRQILGQGPELLVQFQDESVVDDSQLPKDRFSAERLKGVDSTLKIQPAELGDSAMYLCASSLLGGTNTGELFFGEGSRLTVL.

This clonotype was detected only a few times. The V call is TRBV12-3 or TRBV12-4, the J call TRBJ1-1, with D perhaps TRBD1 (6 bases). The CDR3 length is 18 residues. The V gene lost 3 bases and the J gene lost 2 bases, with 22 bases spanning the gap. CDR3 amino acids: CASSFVAGSGGENTEAFF. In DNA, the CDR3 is TGTGCCAGCAGTTTTGTAGCGGGTTCCGGGGGCGAAAACACTGAAGCTTTCTTT.

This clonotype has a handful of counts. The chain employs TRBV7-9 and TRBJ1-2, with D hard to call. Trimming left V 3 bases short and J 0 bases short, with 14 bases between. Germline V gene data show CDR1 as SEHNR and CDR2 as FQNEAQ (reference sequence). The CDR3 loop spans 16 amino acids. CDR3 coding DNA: TGTGCCAGCAGCTTGGGCAGTAGCGTTTCTAACTATGGCTACACCTTC. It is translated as CASSLGSSVSNYGYTF.

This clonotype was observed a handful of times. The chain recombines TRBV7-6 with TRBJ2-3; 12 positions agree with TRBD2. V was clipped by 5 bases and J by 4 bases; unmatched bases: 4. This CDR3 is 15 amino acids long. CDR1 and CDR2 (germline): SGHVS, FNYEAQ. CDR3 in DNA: TGTGCCAGCAGCGGTCTAGCGGGAGGGTCAGATACGCAGTATTTT. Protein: CASSGLAGGSDTQYF.

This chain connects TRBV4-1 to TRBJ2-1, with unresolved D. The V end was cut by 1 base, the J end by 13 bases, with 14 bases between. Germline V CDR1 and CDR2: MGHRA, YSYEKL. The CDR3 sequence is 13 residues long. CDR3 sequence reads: CASSQVSGHLQFF. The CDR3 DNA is TGCGCCAGCAGCCAAGTATCCGGTCATCTTCAGTTCTTC.

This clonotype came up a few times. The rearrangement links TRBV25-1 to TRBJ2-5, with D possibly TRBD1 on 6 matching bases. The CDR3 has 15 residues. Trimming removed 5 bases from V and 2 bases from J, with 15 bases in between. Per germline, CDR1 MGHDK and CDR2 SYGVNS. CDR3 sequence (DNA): TGTGCCAGCAGTCCTAAAACAGGGTGGCAAGAGACCCAGTACTTC. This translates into CASSPKTGWQETQYF. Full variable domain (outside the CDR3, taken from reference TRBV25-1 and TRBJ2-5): EADIYQTPRYLVIGTGKKITLECSQTMGHDKMYWYQQDPGMELHLIHYSYGVNSTEKGDLSSESTVSRIRTEHFPLTLESARPSHTSQYLCASSPKTGWQETQYFGPGTRLLVL.

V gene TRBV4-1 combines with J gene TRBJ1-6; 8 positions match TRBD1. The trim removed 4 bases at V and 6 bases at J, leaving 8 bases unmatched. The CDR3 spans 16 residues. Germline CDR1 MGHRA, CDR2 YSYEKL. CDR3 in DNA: TGCGCCAGCAGCCGACCGACAGGGGCCACTAATTCACCCCTCCACTTT. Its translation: CASSRPTGATNSPLHF.

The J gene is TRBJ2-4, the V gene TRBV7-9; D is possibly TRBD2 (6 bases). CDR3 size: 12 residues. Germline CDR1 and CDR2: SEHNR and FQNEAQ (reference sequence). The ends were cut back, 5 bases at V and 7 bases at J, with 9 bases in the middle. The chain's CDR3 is CASSALANIQYF. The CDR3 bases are TGTGCCAGCAGCGCTCTAGCGAACATTCAGTACTTC.

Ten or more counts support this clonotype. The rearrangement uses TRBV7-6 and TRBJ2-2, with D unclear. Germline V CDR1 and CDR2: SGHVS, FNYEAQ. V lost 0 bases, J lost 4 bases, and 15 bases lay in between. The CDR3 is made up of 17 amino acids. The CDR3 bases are TGTGCCAGCAGCTTAGCGGTCCTAGATAGGATCACCGGGGAGCTGTTTTTT. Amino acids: CASSLAVLDRITGELFF.

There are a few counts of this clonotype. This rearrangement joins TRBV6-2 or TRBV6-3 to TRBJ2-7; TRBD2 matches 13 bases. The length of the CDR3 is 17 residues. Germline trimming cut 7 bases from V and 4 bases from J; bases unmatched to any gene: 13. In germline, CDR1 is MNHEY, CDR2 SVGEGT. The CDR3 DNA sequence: TGTGCCAGCAATCAGGGACTAGCGGGAATGCAACCGTACGAGCAGTACTTC. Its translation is CASNQGLAGMQPYEQYF.

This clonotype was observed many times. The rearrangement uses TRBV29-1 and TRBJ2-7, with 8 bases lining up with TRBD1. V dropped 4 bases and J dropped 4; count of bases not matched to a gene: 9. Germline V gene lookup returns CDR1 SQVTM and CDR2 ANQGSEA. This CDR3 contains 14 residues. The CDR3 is CSVVAGTGSYEQYF. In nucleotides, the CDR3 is TGCAGCGTTGTTGCCGGGACAGGCTCATACGAGCAGTACTTC.